The 30 T cell receptor beta chains presented below share a single source sample, sequenced in a study of cytomegalovirus exposure and HLA in healthy donors. The PCR was carried out with 60 Vbeta primers and 13 Jbeta primers. Profiled with immunoSEQ multiplex PCR; TCRdb holds only in-frame clones, not every one. Of some 150,000 clones in the sample, 60% to 80% were seen once. Sequences were obtained from PBMCs. The receptors were gathered from a young man in good health and CMV-seropositive.

This chain connects TRBV11-3 to TRBJ2-2, with 7 bases that match TRBD1. After removal of 1 base from V and 6 bases from J, the junction contained 5 bases not matched to a gene. Germline CDR1 is SGHNT and CDR2 is YENEEA. The CDR3 runs 15 residues. CDR3 sequence (DNA): TGTGCCAGCAGCTTAGCGACAGGGTGGCCCGGGGAGCTGTTTTTT. Translated: CASSLATGWPGELFF.

The chain recombines TRBV7-9 with TRBJ2-1; 8 bases match TRBD2. The CDR3 consists of 15 residues. J gave up 0 bases and V 5 bases, and 3 bases lay outside the gene matches. Germline values: CDR1 SEHNR, CDR2 FQNEAQ (reference sequence). The CDR3 DNA is TGTGCCAGCAGCGGAGCGGGGGCCTCCTACAATGAGCAGTTCTTC. Translating gives CASSGAGASYNEQFF.

The J gene is TRBJ2-3, the V gene TRBV2; 7 nucleotides agree with TRBD2. The V gene end was trimmed by 6 bases and the J gene end by 1 base; junction bases not matched to a gene: 10. CDR3 length equals 16 residues. The germline CDR1 and CDR2 sequences are SNHLY and FYNNEI. CDR3 in amino acids: CASRVDLAGRTDTQYF. CDR3 bases: TGTGCCAGCAGGGTCGACTTAGCGGGCCGCACAGATACGCAGTATTTT. The entire variable domain, with the rest obtained from reference TRBV2 and TRBJ2-3, is as follows: EPEVTQTPSHQVTQMGQEVILRCVPISNHLYFYWYRQILGQKVEFLVSFYNNEISEKSEIFDDQFSVERPDGSNFTLKIRSTKLEDSAMYFCASRVDLAGRTDTQYFGPGTRLTVL.

This clone was counted only a few times. The chain has TRBV5-6 and TRBJ2-7, with a weak D call TRBD1 (7 bases). The CDR3 is 14 amino acids. Germline-derived CDR1 and CDR2 are SGHDT and YYEEEE. V lost 4 bases to trimming and J lost 7 bases, with 18 bases between them. The CDR3 here is CASSPGAGGREQYF. The CDR3 coding sequence is TGTGCCAGCAGCCCGGGGGCAGGGGGTCGAGAGCAGTACTTC.

In its sample, this clone was seen a few times. This chain links TRBV9 with TRBJ1-6; tentatively, D is TRBD1 (5 bases). Trimming left V 4 bases short and J 10 bases short, with 18 bases between. The length of the CDR3 is 15 residues. Per the germline V gene, CDR1 is SGDLS and CDR2 is YYNGEE. The CDR3 DNA follows: TGTGCCAGCAGCTTAGCGCATGGGGCTAACTCACCCCTCCACTTT. Translated: CASSLAHGANSPLHF.

This chain joins TRBV27 and TRBJ2-1, with TRBD2 as a possible D gene (6 bases). The CDR3 runs 15 residues. Per the germline V gene, CDR1 is MNHEY and CDR2 is SMNVEV (reference sequence). V lost 6 bases to trimming and J lost 0 bases, with 12 bases between them. DNA for the CDR3: TGTGCCAGCAGCCTTGTAGCGGCCTCCTACAATGAGCAGTTCTTC. Encoded protein: CASSLVAASYNEQFF.

This chain uses TRBV6-6 with TRBJ2-1; D gene uncertain. This CDR3 region has 15 residues. In germline, CDR1 is MNHNY, CDR2 SVGAGI (reference sequence). V dropped 6 bases and J dropped 0 bases, with 12 bases sitting between them. The CDR3 coding sequence is TGTGCCAGCAGCCCGGCTAGGAGCTCCTACAATGAGCAGTTCTTC. Amino acids: CASSPARSSYNEQFF.

V usage is TRBV15 and J usage is TRBJ1-1; D unresolved. The V gene lost 0 bases and the J gene lost 0 bases, with 8 bases spanning the gap. This CDR3 comprises 15 residues. Germline V CDR1 and CDR2: LNHNV, YYDKDF (reference sequence). The CDR3 protein is CATSRDPGMNTEAFF. CDR3 sequence (DNA): TGTGCCACCAGCAGAGACCCGGGGATGAACACTGAAGCTTTCTTT.

V gene TRBV19 combines with J gene TRBJ2-1; D may be TRBD1 (5 bases). V lost 4 bases, J lost 0 bases, and 13 bases lay in between. Germline CDR1 and CDR2: LNHDA and SQIVND (reference sequence). CDR3 size: 16 residues. This CDR3 is CASSTWKGVSYNEQFF. CDR3 in DNA: TGTGCCAGTAGTACCTGGAAAGGGGTCTCCTACAATGAGCAGTTCTTC. The variable domain in full, with the rest retrieved from reference TRBV19 and TRBJ2-1, is DGGITQSPKYLFRKEGQNVTLSCEQNLNHDAMYWYRQDPGQGLRLIYYSQIVNDFQKGDIAEGYSVSREKKESFPLTVTSAQKNPTAFYLCASSTWKGVSYNEQFFGPGTRLTVL.

The V gene is TRBV6-1, the J gene TRBJ2-5; 7 nucleotides align to TRBD2. CDR3 length: 15 amino acids. The germline V gene encodes CDR1 MNHNS and CDR2 SASEGT. Germline trimming cut 6 bases from V and 5 bases from J; bases unmatched to any gene: 12. DNA for the CDR3: TGTGCCAGCAGAGATCTAGCGGTGCCCCGGGAGACCCAGTACTTC. This translates into CASRDLAVPRETQYF.

This rearrangement joins TRBV19 to TRBJ1-2, with D perhaps matching TRBD1 (6 bases). V gave up 3 bases and J gave up 4 bases, with 18 bases separating them. The CDR3 is 16 residues long. The germline V gene has CDR1 LNHDA and CDR2 SQIVND (reference sequence). The CDR3, as DNA: TGTGCCAGTAGTATCGATAGAGGACAGAGTCCCTATGGCTACACCTTC. Its protein is CASSIDRGQSPYGYTF.

This chain joins TRBV10-3 and TRBJ2-3, with 8 bases that match TRBD2. Losses at the gene ends were 0 bases for V and 2 bases for J; bases not matched to a gene: 4. Germline V lookup: CDR1 ENHRY, CDR2 SYGVKD. This CDR3 has 16 amino acids. The CDR3 coding sequence is TGTGCCATCAGTGAGTCGGGACTAGTCGACACAGATACGCAGTATTTT. This sequence encodes CAISESGLVDTDTQYF.

This chain connects TRBV4-3 to TRBJ1-5; D is uncertain. Trimming removed 0 bases from V and 6 bases from J, with 6 bases in between. CDR3 length equals 13 residues. The germline gives CDR1 LGHNA, CDR2 YSLEER. CDR3 in DNA: TGCGCCAGCAGCCAAGATTTCGGTCAGCCCCAGCATTTT. Translating it yields CASSQDFGQPQHF.

The CDR3 protein is CASSSMTGGAWRGYTF. For the CDR3, the DNA is TGTGCCAGCAGCTCGATGACAGGGGGCGCGTGGCGGGGCTACACCTTC. This chain connects TRBV7-9 to TRBJ1-2, with TRBD1 matching 10 bases. The V gene's germline CDR1 is SEHNR and CDR2 FQNEAQ (reference sequence). V lost 4 bases, J lost 8 bases, and 13 bases stayed unmatched. This CDR3 has 16 residues.

The DNA of the CDR3 is TGTGCCAGCAGCCACGACAGTACACAAGAGACCCAGTACTTC. Protein product: CASSHDSTQETQYF. The chain employs TRBV7-7 and TRBJ2-5; maybe TRBD1 (5 bases). Germline V lookup: CDR1 SSHAT, CDR2 FNYEAQ (reference sequence). The CDR3 extends over 14 amino acids. V lost 5 bases, J lost 2 bases, and 12 bases lay in between.

The rearrangement links TRBV15 to TRBJ2-7; TRBD2 is a possible D gene (7 bases). Trimming left V 5 bases short and J 0 bases short, with 17 bases between. The CDR3 has 16 residues. CDR1 and CDR2 from the germline V gene are LNHNV and YYDKDF (reference sequence). The CDR3 spells CATSEGGGGYSYEQYF. DNA for the CDR3: TGTGCCACCAGCGAGGGGGGGGGCGGCTACTCCTACGAGCAGTACTTC.

V gene TRBV13 combines with J gene TRBJ2-7; possibly TRBD1 for D (6 bases). This CDR3 has 14 amino acids. Germline V gene data show CDR1 as PRHDT and CDR2 as FYEKMQ (reference sequence). V was cut by 5 bases and J by 1 base, with 12 bases left in between. CDR3 sequence: CASSPRQASYEQYF. The CDR3 DNA reads as TGTGCCAGCAGCCCTCGACAGGCATCCTACGAGCAGTACTTC.

The chain links TRBV7-9 to TRBJ2-1; 11 bases agree with TRBD2. The CDR3 loop spans 18 amino acids. Germline CDR1 is SEHNR and CDR2 is FQNEAQ (reference sequence). The V segment lost 2 bases and the J segment 3 bases; nucleotides outside the gene matches: 9. CDR3 sequence (DNA): TGTGCCAGCAGCTTATCTCTGATAGCGGGAGGGATCTACAATGAGCAGTTCTTC. Protein sequence: CASSLSLIAGGIYNEQFF.

This chain links TRBV2 with TRBJ2-1; D not certain. The germline V gene has CDR1 SNHLY and CDR2 FYNNEI. This CDR3 has 13 amino acids. The V and J ends lost 2 bases and 8 bases respectively, with 10 bases between them. The CDR3 nucleotides are TGTGCCAGCAGTGAAATCAGAACCCATGAGCAGTTCTTC. Amino acids: CASSEIRTHEQFF.

This sequence joins TRBV11-2 and TRBJ1-2, with TRBD1 as a possible D gene (5 bases). V lost 5 bases and J 4 bases, leaving 17 bases between the germline ends. The CDR3 runs 15 residues. Per the germline V gene, CDR1 is SGHAT and CDR2 is FQNNGV. This CDR3 reads CASSPWGGGGYGYTF. DNA for the CDR3: TGTGCCAGCAGCCCCTGGGGGGGTGGGGGCTATGGCTACACCTTC.

The chain couples TRBV19 to TRBJ1-2; D is uncertain. CDR3 length equals 14 residues. In germline, CDR1 is LNHDA, CDR2 SQIVND (reference sequence). V gave up 5 bases and J gave up 4 bases, with 14 bases separating them. The CDR3 region has the DNA TGTGCCAGTAGTGCCACAACAGTTACCTATGGCTACACCTTC. This codes for CASSATTVTYGYTF.

The table lists this clone with a count of one. The chain couples TRBV4-1 to TRBJ2-1; 9 bases fit TRBD1. The CDR3 consists of 15 residues. CDR1 and CDR2 (germline): MGHRA, YSYEKL. The ends lost 6 bases at V and 6 bases at J; junction bases unmatched: 9. CDR3 amino acids: CASSLGTGNLNEQFF. For the CDR3, the DNA is TGCGCCAGCAGTCTCGGGACAGGGAATCTCAATGAGCAGTTCTTC.

V is TRBV4-2 and J is TRBJ2-6; perhaps TRBD1 as D (5 bases). Germline V CDR1 and CDR2: LGHNA, YNFKEQ. The ends were cut back, 1 base at V and 0 bases at J, with 16 bases in the middle. This CDR3 has 19 amino acids. The CDR3 spells CASSQGGPGHGSGANVLTF. In nucleotides, the CDR3 is TGTGCCAGCAGCCAAGGCGGACCAGGACATGGCTCTGGGGCCAACGTCCTGACTTTC.

V gene TRBV11-2 combines with J gene TRBJ1-2; perhaps TRBD1 as D (5 bases). The CDR3 length is 17 residues. CDR1 is SGHAT and CDR2 is FQNNGV in the germline V gene. The V end lost 4 bases, the J end lost 8 bases, and 26 bases lay between the germline ends. In nucleotides, the CDR3 is TGTGCCAGCAGCTCTAGGATCGGTGGAGGGGTAGTGAGGGGCTACACCTTC. It codes for CASSSRIGGGVVRGYTF. The full variable domain, rest sourced from reference TRBV11-2 and TRBJ1-2, is EAGVAQSPRYKIIEKRQSVAFWCNPISGHATLYWYQQILGQGPKLLIQFQNNGVVDDSQLPKDRFSAERLKGVDSTLKIQPAKLEDSAVYLCASSSRIGGGVVRGYTFGSGTRLTVV.

The rearrangement joins TRBV5-1 to TRBJ2-7, with unresolved D. The CDR3 consists of 13 residues. V was trimmed by 2 bases and J by 0 bases, leaving 6 bases between them. The germline V gene encodes CDR1 SGHRS and CDR2 YFSETQ. The CDR3 region is CASSFGSSYEQYF. The CDR3 region has the DNA TGCGCCAGCAGCTTTGGCAGCTCCTACGAGCAGTACTTC. Looking up the rest from reference TRBV5-1 and TRBJ2-7 gives the full variable domain: KAGVTQTPRYLIKTRGQQVTLSCSPISGHRSVSWYQQTPGQGLQFLFEYFSETQRNKGNFPGRFSGRQFSNSRSEMNVSTLELGDSALYLCASSFGSSYEQYFGPGTRLTVT.

The CDR3 region is CASSYLSGGAGDTQYF. The CDR3 DNA reads as TGTGCCAGCAGTTATCTAAGCGGGGGGGCCGGAGATACGCAGTATTTT. J is TRBJ2-3 and V is TRBV6-5; the match to TRBD2 covers 10 bases. Per germline, CDR1 MNHEY and CDR2 SVGAGI. The CDR3 contains 16 residues. Trimming took 3 bases from V and 5 from J; bases not matched to a gene: 8.

This clone was observed a few times. The CDR3 DNA reads TGTGCCAGCACACGAGCCCCTTTTAACTATGGCTACACCTTC. It yields the protein CASTRAPFNYGYTF. The J gene is TRBJ1-2, the V gene TRBV6-5, with D unresolved. Germline V CDR1 and CDR2: MNHEY, SVGAGI. The CDR3 has 14 residues. V shed 7 bases and J shed 1 base, with 13 bases lying between them.

The V gene is TRBV5-5, the J gene TRBJ2-7, with TRBD2 matching 8 bases. This CDR3 region has 15 residues. Germline CDR1 reads SGHKS; CDR2 reads YYEKEE (reference sequence). V was pared by 2 bases and J by 6 bases, with 10 bases of the junction left unmatched. The CDR3 nucleotides read TGTGCCAGCAGCTTAGGACTAGCAGCCCCTTTCGAGCAGTACTTC. It yields the protein CASSLGLAAPFEQYF. Full variable domain (outside the CDR3, taken from reference TRBV5-5 and TRBJ2-7): DAGVTQSPTHLIKTRGQQVTLRCSPISGHKSVSWYQQVLGQGPQFIFQYYEKEERGRGNFPDRFSARQFPNYSSELNVNALLLGDSALYLCASSLGLAAPFEQYFGPGTRLTVT.

The chain carries TRBV27 and TRBJ1-2, with a possible D match to TRBD1 (6 bases). Germline V gene data show CDR1 as MNHEY and CDR2 as SMNVEV (reference sequence). Between the trimmed V and J ends, which lost 2 bases and 7 bases, there was a span of 17 bases. This CDR3 is 15 amino acids long. The CDR3 spells CASSLGARGQGGYTF. The CDR3 coding sequence is TGTGCCAGCAGTTTAGGGGCCAGGGGACAAGGTGGCTACACCTTC.

V gene TRBV29-1 combines with J gene TRBJ1-2; TRBD1 is a possible D gene (5 bases). Germline-derived CDR1 and CDR2 are SQVTM and ANQGSEA. The CDR3 consists of 13 residues. V dropped 6 bases and J dropped 4 bases, with 15 bases sitting between them. Here the CDR3 DNA reads TGCAGCGTCGGTCCCGACGGGGGCTATGGCTACACCTTC. Translating gives CSVGPDGGYGYTF.